Listed below are T cell receptor beta chains from one sample, sequenced in a study of T cells after yellow fever vaccination. Each CDR3 protein gets one entry after TCRdb re-called the 5' RACE reads with MiXCR. This table holds approximately 300,000 distinct CDR3 sequences, about 11% found once. Sequencing used CD4+ T cells sorted from PBMCs, obtained 45 days after the yellow fever booster vaccination. The receptors were sampled from a man younger than 35 who received the YFV17D yellow fever vaccine. Each CDR3 is given with its conserved first and last residue. Fields, in order: V gene, CDR3 length, CDR3 protein.

TRBV3-1,17,CASSQGWMANTGELFFF
TRBV6-2/TRBV6-3,14,CASSYTGNRETQYF
TRBV20-1,13,CSAPLTGQETQYF
TRBV20-1,14,CSVTRQETINEQFF
TRBV20-1,14,CSARGDRGFTEAFF
TRBV27,14,CASSLDRAGSPLHF
TRBV11-2,14,CASSLELLRGEQYF
TRBV6-2/TRBV6-3,15,CASSGGYSGANVLTF
TRBV5-1,14,CASRTQGANTEAFF
TRBV28,13,CASSKSGQETQYF
TRBV6-5,15,CASSYSYRRGETQYF
TRBV6-1,13,CASRTTGFSEAFF
TRBV7-2,16,CASSLRSGSGTDTQYF
TRBV3-1,17,CASSHYGTGTTNEKLFF
TRBV10-3,13,CATGDRGGSPLHF
TRBV10-3,15,CAISDGTRGGQPQHF
TRBV4-1,16,CASSLQGGGPYNEQFF
TRBV4-3,17,CASSQDQPGGPLTTQYF
TRBV6-6,13,CASSPTGISPLHF
TRBV6-2/TRBV6-3,15,CASSYMTGGNTEAFF
TRBV6-1,14,CASTSGGADTEAFF
TRBV7-2,16,CASNPGSMGGNQPQHF
TRBV11-2,16,CASSLEASGGFYEQYF
TRBV7-8,16,CASSLAGGMSSYEQYF
TRBV4-1,16,CASSQLGGGLTSGYTF
TRBV14,16,CASSHLSGSYTGELFF
TRBV4-3,13,CASSPGKGYEQYF
TRBV7-9,13,CASGRGGYSPLHF
TRBV7-2,15,CASSLARLPDGGYTF
TRBV18,13,CASSPSGQETQYF
TRBV7-2,14,CASSRQGTTYGYTF
TRBV27,14,CASGSKGHGSPLHF
TRBV18,15,CASSSGQGNNQPQHF
TRBV6-6,13,CASVDGSGNTIYF
TRBV4-3,15,CASSQESGLSDEQYF
TRBV10-1,17,CASSGGPSTRSQETQYF
TRBV6-6,14,CASSYGQRNQPQHF
TRBV20-1,14,CSASPGQGASSRFF
TRBV4-2,16,CASSQDLADSGNTIYF
TRBV2,15,CASSGTGPNAYEQHF
TRBV4-3,15,CASKGRTGENSPLHF
TRBV20-1,14,CSASGGFVSYEQYF
TRBV5-1,18,CASSLRAGGGSSDTEAFF
TRBV6-6,15,CASSSTGASKNIQYF
TRBV20-1,15,CSARSGASGANVLTF
TRBV15,14,CATSGGHLDGELFF
TRBV4-2,15,CASSQDPGAGYEQYF
TRBV3-1,17,CASSLYTSGGIQETQYF
TRBV14,14,CASSQAGAGDTQYF
TRBV20-1,15,CSVNFVSSYNSPLHF
TRBV20-1,15,CSARIGGGAKDTQYF
TRBV12-3/TRBV12-4,14,CAISTSVLADTQYF
TRBV20-1,14,CSATRTGRQETQYF
TRBV19,14,CASRRELSDQPQHF
TRBV20-1,15,CSASPGGGLEEKLFF
TRBV2,14,CASSEGLAGYEQYF
TRBV7-2,14,CASSLARLNQPQHF